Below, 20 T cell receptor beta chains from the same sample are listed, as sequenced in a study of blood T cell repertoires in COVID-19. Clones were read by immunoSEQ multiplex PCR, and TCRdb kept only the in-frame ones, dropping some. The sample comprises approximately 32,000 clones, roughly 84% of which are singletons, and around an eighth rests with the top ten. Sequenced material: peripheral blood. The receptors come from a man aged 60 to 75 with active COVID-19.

CDR3: CASSPHRDGSYNEQFF. The CDR3 region has the DNA TGTGCCAGCAGCCCTCACAGGGATGGATCCTACAATGAGCAGTTCTTC. The rearrangement uses TRBV11-3 and TRBJ2-1, with D perhaps TRBD1 (6 bases). CDR3 length equals 16 residues. Germline values: CDR1 SGHNT, CDR2 YENEEA. With 5 bases removed from V and 1 base from J, the gap between germline ends came to 15 bases. The full variable domain, in which reference TRBV11-3 and TRBJ2-1 provide the parts outside the CDR3, is EAGVVQSPRYKIIEKKQPVAFWCNPISGHNTLYWYLQNLGQGPELLIRYENEEAVDDSQLPKDRFSAERLKGVDSTLKIQPAELGDSAVYLCASSPHRDGSYNEQFFGPGTRLTVL.

CDR3 amino acids: CASRAELSYNEQFF. The CDR3 DNA reads TGCGCCAGCCGAGCGGAGCTCTCCTACAATGAGCAGTTCTTC. The chain uses TRBV4-3 and TRBJ2-1, with a weak D call TRBD2 (5 bases). V was clipped by 8 bases and J by 0 bases, with 11 bases between them. Germline assignment: CDR1 LGHNA and CDR2 YSLEER. CDR3 length equals 14 residues.

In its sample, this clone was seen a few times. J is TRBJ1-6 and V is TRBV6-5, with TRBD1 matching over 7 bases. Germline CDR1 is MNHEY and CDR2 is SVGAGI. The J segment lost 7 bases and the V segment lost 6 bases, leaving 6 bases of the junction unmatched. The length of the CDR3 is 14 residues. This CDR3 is CASRPTGFNSPLHF. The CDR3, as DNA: TGTGCCAGCAGGCCGACAGGGTTCAATTCACCCCTCCACTTT.

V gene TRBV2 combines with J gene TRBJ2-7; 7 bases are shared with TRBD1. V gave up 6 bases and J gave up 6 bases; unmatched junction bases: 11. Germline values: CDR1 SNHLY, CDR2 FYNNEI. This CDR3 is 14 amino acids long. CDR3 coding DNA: TGTGCCAGCAGGGAGGACAGGAACCCTCGCGAGCAGTACTTC. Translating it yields CASREDRNPREQYF. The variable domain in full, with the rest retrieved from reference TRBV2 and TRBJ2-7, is EPEVTQTPSHQVTQMGQEVILRCVPISNHLYFYWYRQILGQKVEFLVSFYNNEISEKSEIFDDQFSVERPDGSNFTLKIRSTKLEDSAMYFCASREDRNPREQYFGPGTRLTVT.

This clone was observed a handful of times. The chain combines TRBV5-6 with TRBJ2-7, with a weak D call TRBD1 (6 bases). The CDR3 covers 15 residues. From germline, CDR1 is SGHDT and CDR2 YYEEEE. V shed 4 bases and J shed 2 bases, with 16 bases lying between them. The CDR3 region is CASSPPGQRPYEQYF. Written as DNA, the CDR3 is TGTGCCAGCAGCCCACCCGGACAGCGGCCCTACGAGCAGTACTTC.

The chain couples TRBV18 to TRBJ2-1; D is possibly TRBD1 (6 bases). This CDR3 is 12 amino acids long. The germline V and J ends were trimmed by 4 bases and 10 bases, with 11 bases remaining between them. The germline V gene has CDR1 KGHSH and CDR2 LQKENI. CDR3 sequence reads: CASSREGEEQFF. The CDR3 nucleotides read TGTGCCAGCTCACGCGAGGGGGAAGAGCAGTTCTTC.

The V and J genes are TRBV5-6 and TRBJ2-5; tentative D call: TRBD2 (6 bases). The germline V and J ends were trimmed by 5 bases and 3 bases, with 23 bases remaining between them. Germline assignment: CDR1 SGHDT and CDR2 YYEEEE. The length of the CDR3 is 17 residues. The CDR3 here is CASSSLERPPGEETQYF. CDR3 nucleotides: TGTGCCAGCAGTAGTCTGGAGCGGCCACCGGGGGAAGAGACCCAGTACTTC.

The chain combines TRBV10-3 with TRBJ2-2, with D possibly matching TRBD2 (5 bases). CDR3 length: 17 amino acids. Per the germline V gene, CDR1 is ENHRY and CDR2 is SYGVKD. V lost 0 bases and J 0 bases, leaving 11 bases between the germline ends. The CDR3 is CAISESGSGANTGELFF. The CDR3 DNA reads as TGTGCCATCAGTGAGTCGGGCAGCGGTGCGAACACCGGGGAGCTGTTTTTT.

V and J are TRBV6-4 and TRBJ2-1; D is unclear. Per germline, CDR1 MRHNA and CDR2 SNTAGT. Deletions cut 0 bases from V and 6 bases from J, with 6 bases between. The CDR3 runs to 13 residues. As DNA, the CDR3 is TGTGCCAGCAGTGACTCCAGTGGCAATGAGCAGTTCTTC. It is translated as CASSDSSGNEQFF.

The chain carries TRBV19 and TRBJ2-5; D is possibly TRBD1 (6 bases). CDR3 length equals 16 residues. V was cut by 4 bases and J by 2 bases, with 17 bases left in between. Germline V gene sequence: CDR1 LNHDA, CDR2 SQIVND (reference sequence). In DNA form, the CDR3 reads TGTGCCAGTAGTACCCTCTCCACAGGGCTACAAGAGACCCAGTACTTC. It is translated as CASSTLSTGLQETQYF. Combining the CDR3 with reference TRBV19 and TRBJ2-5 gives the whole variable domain DGGITQSPKYLFRKEGQNVTLSCEQNLNHDAMYWYRQDPGQGLRLIYYSQIVNDFQKGDIAEGYSVSREKKESFPLTVTSAQKNPTAFYLCASSTLSTGLQETQYFGPGTRLLVL.

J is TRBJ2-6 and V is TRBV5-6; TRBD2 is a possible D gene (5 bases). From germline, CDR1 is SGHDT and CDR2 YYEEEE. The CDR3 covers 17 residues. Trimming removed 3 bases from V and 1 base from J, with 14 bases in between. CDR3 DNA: TGTGCCAGCAGCTCTTCCTCCCGAGGGTCTGGGGCCAACGTCCTGACTTTC. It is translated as CASSSSSRGSGANVLTF.

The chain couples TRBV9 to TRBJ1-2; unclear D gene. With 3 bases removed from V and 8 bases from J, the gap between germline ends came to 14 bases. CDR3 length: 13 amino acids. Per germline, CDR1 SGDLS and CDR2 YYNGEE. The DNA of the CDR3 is TGTGCCAGCAGCGCATCCGGCAGGAAAGGCTACACCTTC. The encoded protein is CASSASGRKGYTF. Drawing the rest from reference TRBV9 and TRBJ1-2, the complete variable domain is DSGVTQTPKHLITATGQRVTLRCSPRSGDLSVYWYQQSLDQGLQFLIQYYNGEERAKGNILERFSAQQFPDLHSELNLSSLELGDSALYFCASSASGRKGYTFGSGTRLTVV.

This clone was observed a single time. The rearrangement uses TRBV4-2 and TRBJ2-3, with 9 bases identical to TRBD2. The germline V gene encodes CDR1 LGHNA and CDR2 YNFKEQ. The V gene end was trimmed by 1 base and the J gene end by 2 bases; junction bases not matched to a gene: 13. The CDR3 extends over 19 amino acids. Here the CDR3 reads CASSQAPVSAGGSTDTQYF. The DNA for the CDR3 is TGTGCCAGCAGCCAAGCCCCCGTGTCGGCGGGAGGGTCCACAGATACGCAGTATTTT.

The CDR3 DNA reads as TGTGCCAGCAGCAAGGGGATGGCTACCACAGATACGCAGTATTTT. Translation: CASSKGMATTDTQYF. The chain uses TRBV7-3 and TRBJ2-3, with D perhaps TRBD1 (5 bases). Germline V gene lookup returns CDR1 SGHTA and CDR2 FQGTGA. The CDR3 loop spans 15 amino acids. V lost 5 bases and J 2 bases, leaving 14 bases between the germline ends. Looking up the rest from reference TRBV7-3 and TRBJ2-3 gives the full variable domain: GAGVSQTPSNKVTEKGKYVELRCDPISGHTALYWYRQSLGQGPEFLIYFQGTGAADDSGLPNDRFFAVRPEGSVSTLKIQRTERGDSAVYLCASSKGMATTDTQYFGPGTRLTVL.

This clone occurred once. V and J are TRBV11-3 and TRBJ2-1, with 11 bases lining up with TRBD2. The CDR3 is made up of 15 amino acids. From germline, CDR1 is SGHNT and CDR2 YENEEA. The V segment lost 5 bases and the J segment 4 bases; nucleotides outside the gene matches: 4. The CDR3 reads CASSPTSGAYNEQFF. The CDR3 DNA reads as TGTGCCAGCAGCCCGACTAGCGGGGCTTACAATGAGCAGTTCTTC. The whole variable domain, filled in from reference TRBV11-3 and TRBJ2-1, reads EAGVVQSPRYKIIEKKQPVAFWCNPISGHNTLYWYLQNLGQGPELLIRYENEEAVDDSQLPKDRFSAERLKGVDSTLKIQPAELGDSAVYLCASSPTSGAYNEQFFGPGTRLTVL.

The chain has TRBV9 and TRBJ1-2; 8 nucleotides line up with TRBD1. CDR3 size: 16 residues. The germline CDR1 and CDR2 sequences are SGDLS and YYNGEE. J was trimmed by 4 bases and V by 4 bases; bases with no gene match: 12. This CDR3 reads CASSPRGQGGSYGYTF. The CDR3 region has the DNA TGTGCCAGCAGCCCCAGGGGGCAGGGAGGTTCCTATGGCTACACCTTC.

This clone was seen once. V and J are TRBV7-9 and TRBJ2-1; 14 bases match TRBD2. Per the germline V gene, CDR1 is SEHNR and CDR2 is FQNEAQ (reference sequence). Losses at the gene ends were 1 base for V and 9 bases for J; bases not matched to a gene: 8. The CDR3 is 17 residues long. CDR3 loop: CASSLEGLAGVVGEQFF. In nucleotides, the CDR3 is TGTGCCAGCAGCTTAGAGGGACTAGCGGGAGTAGTTGGTGAGCAGTTCTTC.

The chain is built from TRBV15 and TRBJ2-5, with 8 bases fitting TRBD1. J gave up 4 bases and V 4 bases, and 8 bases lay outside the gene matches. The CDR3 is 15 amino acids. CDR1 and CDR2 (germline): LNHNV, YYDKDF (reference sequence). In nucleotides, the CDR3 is TGTGCCACCAGCATATACCGAACAGGGGGAGAGACCCAGTACTTC. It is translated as CATSIYRTGGETQYF.

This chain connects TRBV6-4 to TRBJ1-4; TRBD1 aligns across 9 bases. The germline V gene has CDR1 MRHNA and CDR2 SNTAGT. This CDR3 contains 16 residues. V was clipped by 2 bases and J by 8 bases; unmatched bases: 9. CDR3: CASSDPGTGWSEKLFF. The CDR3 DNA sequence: TGTGCCAGCAGTGACCCCGGGACAGGGTGGAGCGAAAAACTGTTTTTT.

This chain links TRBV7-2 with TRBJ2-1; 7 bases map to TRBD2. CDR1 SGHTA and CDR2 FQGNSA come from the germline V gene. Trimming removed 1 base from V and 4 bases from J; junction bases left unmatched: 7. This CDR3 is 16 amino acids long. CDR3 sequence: CASSLGRTRAYNEQFF. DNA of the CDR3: TGTGCCAGCAGCTTAGGCCGGACTAGAGCGTACAATGAGCAGTTCTTC.